Shown below are 9 T cell receptor beta chains from a single sample sequenced in a study of beta chain features in type 1 diabetes. Investigators reverse transcribed all isolated RNA, so they sequenced expressed TCRB transcripts. Generated by immunoSEQ multiplex PCR, the TCRdb table keeps only in-frame clones and is missing some. Counted here are almost 350,000 clones, roughly a fifth occurring once; the ten biggest clones make up about 0.044%. Sequencing was performed on naive CD4+ T cells from blood. The receptors were gathered from a woman younger than 35 in good health.

The chain has TRBV5-1 and TRBJ1-2, with D tentatively TRBD1 (5 bases). The ends were cut back, 4 bases at V and 4 bases at J, with 11 bases in the middle. Germline-derived CDR1 and CDR2 are SGHRS and YFSETQ. The CDR3 consists of 13 residues. The CDR3: CASSGSDSYGYTF. CDR3 sequence (DNA): TGCGCCAGCAGCGGATCCGACAGCTATGGCTACACCTTC.

This clone has more than one count but fewer than ten. This chain's CDR3 is CASTQGQGPYSNQPQHF. The CDR3 nucleotides read TGCGCCAGCACCCAAGGACAGGGCCCCTATAGCAATCAGCCCCAGCATTTT. The rearrangement joins TRBV23-1 to TRBJ1-5; TRBD1 agrees at 8 bases. TRBV23-1 falls under the ORF class, with uncertain function. This CDR3 has 17 amino acids. Trimming removed 7 bases from V and 0 bases from J; junction bases left unmatched: 11.

V usage is TRBV27 and J usage is TRBJ1-1, with D uncertain. The germline gives CDR1 MNHEY, CDR2 SMNVEV (reference sequence). The CDR3 is made up of 13 amino acids. V lost 0 bases to trimming and J lost 7 bases, with 9 bases between them. In nucleotides, the CDR3 is TGTGCCAGCAGTTTATCCCGAGGGTATGAAGCTTTCTTT. Translated: CASSLSRGYEAFF.

The table lists this clone with a few counts. V gene TRBV9 combines with J gene TRBJ2-7; 13 nucleotides match TRBD2. Germline V CDR1 and CDR2: SGDLS, YYNGEE. After removal of 4 bases from V and 2 bases from J, the junction contained 3 bases not matched to a gene. The CDR3 contains 15 residues. The CDR3 coding sequence is TGTGCCAGCAGCCTCGGACTAGCGGGGGCCTACGAGCAGTACTTC. This translates into CASSLGLAGAYEQYF.

The chain's CDR3 is CNAGTSGGPWEQFF. The CDR3 bases are TGCAACGCCGGAACTAGCGGGGGTCCTTGGGAGCAGTTCTTC. The chain employs TRBV29-1 and TRBJ2-1; 11 bases match TRBD2. The CDR3 is 14 amino acids. Per germline, CDR1 SQVTM and CDR2 ANQGSEA.

V gene TRBV19 combines with J gene TRBJ2-7; D might be TRBD2 (6 bases). Germline V gives CDR1 LNHDA, CDR2 SQIVND (reference sequence). This CDR3 has 15 amino acids. The V gene lost 3 bases and the J gene lost 8 bases, with 20 bases spanning the gap. This chain's CDR3 is CASSIISPRGGQQYF. In nucleotides, the CDR3 is TGTGCCAGTAGTATTATATCGCCCCGCGGAGGGCAGCAGTACTTC. Together with reference TRBV19 and TRBJ2-7, the CDR3 gives the full variable domain: DGGITQSPKYLFRKEGQNVTLSCEQNLNHDAMYWYRQDPGQGLRLIYYSQIVNDFQKGDIAEGYSVSREKKESFPLTVTSAQKNPTAFYLCASSIISPRGGQQYFGPGTRLTVT.

In its sample, this clone was seen a few times. V gene TRBV29-1 combines with J gene TRBJ1-1; 9 bases align to TRBD1. Unmatched junction bases numbered 4, after V lost 4 bases and J lost 4 bases. CDR3 length equals 13 residues. Germline values: CDR1 SQVTM, CDR2 ANQGSEA. CDR3 protein: CSVGRQGGTEAFF. The CDR3 bases are TGCAGCGTTGGGAGACAGGGGGGCACTGAAGCTTTCTTT.

This chain links TRBV5-6 with TRBJ2-7, with D uncertain. The V end lost 0 bases, the J end lost 2 bases, and 3 bases lay between the germline ends. Germline V lookup: CDR1 SGHDT, CDR2 YYEEEE. This CDR3 spans 12 amino acids. Written as DNA, the CDR3 is TGTGCCAGCAGCTTGGCGGCCTACGAGCAGTACTTC. It is translated as CASSLAAYEQYF.

This clone was found once. This chain links TRBV19 with TRBJ2-7; TRBD1 agrees at 9 bases. This CDR3 has 13 residues. The V gene end was trimmed by 10 bases and the J gene end by 3 bases; junction bases not matched to a gene: 7. Germline V CDR1 and CDR2: LNHDA, SQIVND (reference sequence). Here the CDR3 DNA reads TGTGCCACCGGGACAGGGAATCACTACGAGCAGTACTTC. It yields the protein CATGTGNHYEQYF.